This T cell receptor beta chain stems from a study of beta chain features in type 1 diabetes. Isolated RNA was reverse transcribed in full, so expressed TCRB transcripts were sequenced. Sequencing was performed with immunoSEQ multiplex PCR; in TCRdb, only in-frame clones are kept and a portion is missing. The sample contains 390,000 or so clones, over 11% of which appear only once. V lost 4 bases, J lost 7 bases, and 16 bases lay in between. This CDR3 is 14 amino acids long. Germline V CDR1 and CDR2: SGHDN, FVKESK. The J gene is TRBJ1-2, the V gene TRBV14; D is ambiguous. This receptor was obtained from a man younger than 40 in good health. Sequencing was carried out using naive CD4+ T cells from blood. CDR3 nucleotide sequence: TGTGCCAGCAGCCGGGGAGAGGTCATTCTTGGCTACACCTTC. It specifies CASSRGEVILGYTF.